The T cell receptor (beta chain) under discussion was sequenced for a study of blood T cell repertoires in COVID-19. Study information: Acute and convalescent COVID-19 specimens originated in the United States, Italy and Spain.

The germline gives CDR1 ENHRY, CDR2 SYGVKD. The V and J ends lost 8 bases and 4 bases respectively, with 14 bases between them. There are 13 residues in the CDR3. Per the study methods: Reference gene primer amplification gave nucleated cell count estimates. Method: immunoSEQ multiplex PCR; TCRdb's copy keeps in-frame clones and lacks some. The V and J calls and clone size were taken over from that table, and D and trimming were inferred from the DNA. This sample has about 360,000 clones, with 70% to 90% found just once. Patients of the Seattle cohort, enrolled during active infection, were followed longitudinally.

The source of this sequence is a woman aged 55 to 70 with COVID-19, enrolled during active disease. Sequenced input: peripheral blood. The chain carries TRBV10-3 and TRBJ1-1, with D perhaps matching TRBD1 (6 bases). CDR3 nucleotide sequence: TGTGCCATCGCCAGACAGGAAGGCACTGAAGCTTTCTTT. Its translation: CAIARQEGTEAFF.